Listed here are 22 T cell receptor beta chains from one sample, sequenced in a study of Ad26.COV2.S vaccination and SARS-CoV-2 variants. Profiled with immunoSEQ multiplex PCR; TCRdb holds only in-frame clones, not every one. The sample includes 400,000 to 450,000 clones, 90% of them seen just once. Stated treatment: roughly 18 received Ad26.COV2.S at low or high dose, single or two shots; about 5 received placebo; per-sample allocation not given. The samples date from day 63 after the first vaccine or placebo injection. The specimen comprised peripheral blood, sampled in a trial of Ad26.COV2.S vaccine versus placebo. The receptors shown here come from a person aged 18 to 65 who received the Ad26.COV2.S COVID-19 vaccine or a placebo.

This clone was seen more than once but under ten times. This rearrangement joins TRBV10-2 to TRBJ2-2; D may be TRBD1 (5 bases). V was pared by 5 bases and J by 4 bases, with 8 bases between. Germline values: CDR1 WSHSY, CDR2 SAAADI. The CDR3 is 13 amino acids. CDR3 sequence (DNA): TGCGCCAGCAGTACGCAGGGCACCGGGGAGCTGTTTTTT. Residues: CASSTQGTGELFF.

This clone has a handful of counts. The chain links TRBV14 to TRBJ1-1; D ambiguous. CDR3 length: 13 amino acids. CDR1 is SGHDN and CDR2 is FVKESK in the germline V gene. Trimming took 5 bases from V and 0 from J, leaving 7 bases between them. CDR3 region: CASSRQVNTEAFF. CDR3 bases: TGTGCCAGCAGCAGGCAGGTGAACACTGAAGCTTTCTTT.

The chain recombines TRBV20-1 with TRBJ2-7; perhaps TRBD1 as D (5 bases). V lost 6 bases and J lost 11, with 8 bases in between. CDR1 is DFQATT and CDR2 is SNEGSKA in the germline V gene (reference sequence). This CDR3 has 8 residues. This CDR3 reads CSASGKYF. CDR3 nucleotide sequence: TGCAGTGCCTCAGGGAAGTACTTC.

J is TRBJ2-3 and V is TRBV30, with a possible D match to TRBD2 (6 bases). Germline assignment: CDR1 GTSNPN and CDR2 SVGIG (reference sequence). V was trimmed by 5 bases and J by 4 bases, leaving 16 bases between them. CDR3 length: 14 residues. CDR3: CAWGSGTLPDTQYF. CDR3 nucleotides: TGTGCCTGGGGCTCCGGGACTTTGCCAGATACGCAGTATTTT.

Worth noting for this clone: Other DNA sequences in this sample translate to the same CDR3. The V gene is TRBV15, the J gene TRBJ1-4; no reliable D call. This CDR3 has 12 residues. Trimming removed 1 base from V and 4 bases from J, with 1 base in between. CDR1 and CDR2 (germline): LNHNV, YYDKDF (reference sequence). The chain's CDR3 is CATSRVNEKLFF. For the CDR3, the DNA is TGTGCCACCAGCAGAGTTAATGAAAAACTGTTTTTT.

The chain uses TRBV13 and TRBJ1-1, with TRBD1 identical over 9 bases. The CDR3 spans 16 residues. After removal of 4 bases from V and 0 bases from J, the junction contained 6 bases not matched to a gene. Germline CDR1 reads PRHDT; CDR2 reads FYEKMQ (reference sequence). The CDR3 nucleotides are TGTGCCAGCAGCTATTCCGGGACAGGGTTGAACACTGAAGCTTTCTTT. As protein: CASSYSGTGLNTEAFF. Together with reference TRBV13 and TRBJ1-1, the CDR3 gives the full variable domain: AAGVIQSPRHLIKEKRETATLKCYPIPRHDTVYWYQQGPGQDPQFLISFYEKMQSDKGSIPDRFSAQQFSDYHSELNMSSLELGDSALYFCASSYSGTGLNTEAFFGQGTRLTVV.

This chain links TRBV6-5 with TRBJ1-1; the D gene is possibly TRBD1 (5 bases). Deletions cut 2 bases from V and 1 base from J, with 8 bases between. Per the germline V gene, CDR1 is MNHEY and CDR2 is SVGAGI. The CDR3 runs 14 residues. The CDR3 nucleotides read TGTGCCAGCAGTTACAGGGGAGGGAACACTGAAGCTTTCTTT. Residues: CASSYRGGNTEAFF.

The chain has TRBV6-6 and TRBJ1-6; D gene unclear. V was clipped by 4 bases and J by 6 bases, with 7 bases between them. The V gene's germline CDR1 is MNHNY and CDR2 SVGAGI (reference sequence). The CDR3 spans 13 residues. This chain's CDR3 is CASSSLLNSPLHF. DNA of the CDR3: TGTGCCAGCAGTTCCCTCCTTAATTCACCCCTCCACTTT.

This clone was found a few times. CDR3 residues: CASTIPRVSYNEQFF. For the CDR3, the DNA is TGTGCCAGCACTATCCCTAGGGTTTCCTACAATGAGCAGTTCTTC. The chain has TRBV7-9 and TRBJ2-1; D unclear. From germline, CDR1 is SEHNR and CDR2 FQNEAQ (reference sequence). Trimming shortened V by 7 bases and J by 1 base, and 14 bases separated the two germline ends. The CDR3 is 15 residues long.

This clone was detected a few times. V gene TRBV5-4 combines with J gene TRBJ1-2; no reliable D call. The CDR3 length is 13 residues. The germline gives CDR1 SGHNT, CDR2 YYREEE (reference sequence). Trimming took off 0 bases at V and 3 bases at J, with 6 bases between the two ends. For the CDR3, the DNA is TGTGCCAGCAGCTTGGATTATCACTATGGCTACACCTTC. It specifies CASSLDYHYGYTF.

The chain uses TRBV7-2 and TRBJ1-2; TRBD1 agrees at 7 bases. CDR1 SGHTA and CDR2 FQGNSA come from the germline V gene. The CDR3 length is 13 residues. After removal of 3 bases from V and 5 bases from J, the junction contained 3 bases not matched to a gene. CDR3 nucleotides: TGTGCCAGCAGCTTTGGGACAGAGTATGGCTACACCTTC. Protein product: CASSFGTEYGYTF.

As DNA, the CDR3 is TGTGCCAGCAGTTACTCCCGGCTAGCGGGAGTAGGTGAGCAGTTCTTC. Protein sequence: CASSYSRLAGVGEQFF. The chain is built from TRBV6-5 and TRBJ2-1; 10 nucleotides match TRBD2. J gave up 9 bases and V 0 bases, and 8 bases lay outside the gene matches. The germline CDR1 and CDR2 sequences are MNHEY and SVGAGI. The CDR3 runs 16 residues.

V and J are TRBV28 and TRBJ2-1, with D tentatively TRBD1 (6 bases). Germline V lookup: CDR1 MDHEN, CDR2 SYDVKM. The germline V and J ends were trimmed by 2 bases and 9 bases, with 11 bases remaining between them. There are 13 residues in the CDR3. CDR3 region: CASSLGQGLEQFF. The CDR3 DNA follows: TGTGCCAGCAGTTTAGGGCAGGGGCTTGAGCAGTTCTTC.

The chain recombines TRBV7-9 with TRBJ2-1; D ambiguous. Trimming took off 1 base at V and 0 bases at J, with 7 bases between the two ends. Germline assignment: CDR1 SEHNR and CDR2 FQNEAQ (reference sequence). The CDR3 consists of 15 residues. CDR3 loop: CASSLGVSSYNEQFF. CDR3 nucleotides: TGTGCCAGCAGCTTAGGGGTCAGCTCCTACAATGAGCAGTTCTTC.

This sequence joins TRBV29-1 and TRBJ2-3; TRBD1 matches 8 bases. Per the germline V gene, CDR1 is SQVTM and CDR2 is ANQGSEA. The CDR3 contains 13 residues. Trimming took 8 bases from V and 1 from J; bases not matched to a gene: 5. As DNA, the CDR3 is TGCAGCACACCGGGACAGGGCACAGATACGCAGTATTTT. Protein product: CSTPGQGTDTQYF.

There are a few counts of this clone. This rearrangement joins TRBV4-1 to TRBJ2-5; 12 bases align to TRBD2. Germline CDR1 and CDR2: MGHRA and YSYEKL. This CDR3 is 16 amino acids long. V lost 1 base and J lost 3; bases outside the gene matches: 3. CDR3 in amino acids: CASSQGTSGMKETQYF. CDR3 in DNA: TGCGCCAGCAGCCAAGGGACTAGCGGGATGAAAGAGACCCAGTACTTC.

The chain is built from TRBV7-9 and TRBJ2-1; TRBD1 matches 7 bases. The junction had 11 bases not matched to a gene; V was cut back by 3 bases and J by 3 bases. This CDR3 has 17 amino acids. Germline loops: CDR1 SEHNR, CDR2 FQNEAQ (reference sequence). The CDR3 loop reads CASSLPRTGHRYNEQFF. As DNA, the CDR3 is TGTGCCAGCAGCTTGCCCAGGACAGGCCACCGCTACAATGAGCAGTTCTTC.

The V gene is TRBV27, the J gene TRBJ1-1; the match to TRBD1 covers 8 bases. V shed 5 bases, J shed 0 bases, and the junction held 8 bases outside the gene matches. Germline V gene lookup returns CDR1 MNHEY and CDR2 SMNVEV (reference sequence). The CDR3 has 16 amino acids. The CDR3, as DNA: TGTGCCAGCAGTCCAAGACAGGGGTTCATGAACACTGAAGCTTTCTTT. Translating gives CASSPRQGFMNTEAFF.

This clone came up once. The J gene is TRBJ1-1, the V gene TRBV9; no firm D call. The germline CDR1 and CDR2 sequences are SGDLS and YYNGEE. The CDR3 sequence is 17 residues long. Trimming left V 3 bases short and J 4 bases short, with 22 bases between. CDR3 in amino acids: CASSARETHIPPTEAFF. CDR3 sequence (DNA): TGTGCCAGCAGCGCCCGGGAGACCCACATCCCGCCCACTGAAGCTTTCTTT. Using reference TRBV9 and TRBJ1-1 for the parts outside the CDR3, the full variable domain is DSGVTQTPKHLITATGQRVTLRCSPRSGDLSVYWYQQSLDQGLQFLIQYYNGEERAKGNILERFSAQQFPDLHSELNLSSLELGDSALYFCASSARETHIPPTEAFFGQGTRLTVV.

The V call is TRBV20-1, the J call TRBJ1-5; D possibly corresponds to TRBD1 (5 bases). Trimming removed 3 bases at V and 2 bases at J, with 14 bases between. Germline V gene lookup returns CDR1 DFQATT and CDR2 SNEGSKA (reference sequence). The CDR3 runs to 15 residues. CDR3 sequence reads: CSASYGAGGNQPQHF. CDR3 DNA sequence: TGCAGTGCTAGTTACGGGGCTGGGGGCAATCAGCCCCAGCATTTT.

This chain uses TRBV21-1 with TRBJ2-1; the tabulated D call, TRBD2, remains unverified against the DNA. TRBV21-1 is reported as a pseudogene. This CDR3 comprises 15 residues. The CDR3 reads CASSKGTRGYNEQFF. Here the CDR3 DNA reads TGTGCCAGCAGCAAGGGGACTAGGGGCTACAATGAGCAGTTCTTC.

The J gene is TRBJ1-2, the V gene TRBV5-1, with 10 nucleotides matching TRBD1. The V segment lost 4 bases and the J segment 5 bases; nucleotides outside the gene matches: 5. CDR3 size: 14 residues. Germline CDR1 SGHRS, CDR2 YFSETQ. The CDR3 region is CASSPGTGVYGYTF. The DNA for the CDR3 is TGCGCCAGCAGCCCCGGGACAGGGGTGTATGGCTACACCTTC.